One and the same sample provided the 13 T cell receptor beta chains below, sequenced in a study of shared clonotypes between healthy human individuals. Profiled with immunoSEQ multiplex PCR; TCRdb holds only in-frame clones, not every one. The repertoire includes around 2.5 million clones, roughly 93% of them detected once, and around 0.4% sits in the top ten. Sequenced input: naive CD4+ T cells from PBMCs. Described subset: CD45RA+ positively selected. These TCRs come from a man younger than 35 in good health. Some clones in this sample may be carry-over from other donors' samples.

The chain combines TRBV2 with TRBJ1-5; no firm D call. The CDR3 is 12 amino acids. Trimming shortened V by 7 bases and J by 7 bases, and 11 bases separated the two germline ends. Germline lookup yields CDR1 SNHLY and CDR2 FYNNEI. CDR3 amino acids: CASNQDGQPQHF. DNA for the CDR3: TGTGCCAGCAATCAGGACGGACAGCCCCAGCATTTT.

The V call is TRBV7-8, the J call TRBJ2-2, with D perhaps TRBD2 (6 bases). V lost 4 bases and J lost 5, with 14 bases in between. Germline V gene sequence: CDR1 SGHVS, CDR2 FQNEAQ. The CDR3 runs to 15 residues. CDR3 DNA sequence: TGTGCCAGCAGCTACAGGACCGCGGGGACCGGGGAGCTGTTTTTT. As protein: CASSYRTAGTGELFF.

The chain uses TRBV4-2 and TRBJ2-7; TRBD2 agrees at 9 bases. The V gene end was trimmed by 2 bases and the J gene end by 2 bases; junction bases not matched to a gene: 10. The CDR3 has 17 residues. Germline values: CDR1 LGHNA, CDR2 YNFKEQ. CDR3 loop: CASSQPIAGEGPYEQYF. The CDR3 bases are TGTGCCAGCAGCCAACCTATAGCGGGAGAGGGGCCCTACGAGCAGTACTTC.

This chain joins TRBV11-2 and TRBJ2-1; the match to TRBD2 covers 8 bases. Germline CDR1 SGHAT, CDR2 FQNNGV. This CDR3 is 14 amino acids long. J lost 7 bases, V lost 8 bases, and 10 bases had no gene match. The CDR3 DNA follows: TGTGCCAGCGGGTCTCTAGCGGGCACAAATGAGCAGTTCTTC. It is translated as CASGSLAGTNEQFF.

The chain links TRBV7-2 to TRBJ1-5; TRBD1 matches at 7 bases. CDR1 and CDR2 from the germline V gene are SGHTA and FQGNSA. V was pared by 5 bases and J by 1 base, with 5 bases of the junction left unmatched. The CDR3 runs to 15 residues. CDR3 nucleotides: TGTGCCAGCAGCGGCAAGGGACAGAGCAATCAGCCCCAGCATTTT. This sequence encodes CASSGKGQSNQPQHF.

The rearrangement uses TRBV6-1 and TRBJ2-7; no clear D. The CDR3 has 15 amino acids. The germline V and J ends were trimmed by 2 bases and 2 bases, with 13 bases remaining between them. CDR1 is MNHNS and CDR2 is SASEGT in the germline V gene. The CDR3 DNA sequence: TGTGCCAGCAGTGAATCTCGGGCCAGGCCCTACGAGCAGTACTTC. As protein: CASSESRARPYEQYF.

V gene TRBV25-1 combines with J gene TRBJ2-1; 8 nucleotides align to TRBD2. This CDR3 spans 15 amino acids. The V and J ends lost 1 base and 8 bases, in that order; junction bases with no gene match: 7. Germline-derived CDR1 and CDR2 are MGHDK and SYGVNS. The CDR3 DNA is TGTGCCAGCAGTGAATCAGGGACTAGTAGGTATGAGCAGTTCTTC. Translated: CASSESGTSRYEQFF.

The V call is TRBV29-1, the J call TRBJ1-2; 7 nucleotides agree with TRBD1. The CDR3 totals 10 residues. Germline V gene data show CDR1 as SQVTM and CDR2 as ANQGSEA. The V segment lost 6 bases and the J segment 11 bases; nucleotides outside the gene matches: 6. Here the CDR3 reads CSVADRTYTF. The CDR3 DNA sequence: TGCAGCGTCGCGGACAGGACGTACACCTTC.

This CDR3 reads CASSAHLLRAGELFF. The CDR3, as DNA: TGTGCCAGCAGCGCTCATCTTTTGCGGGCCGGGGAGCTGTTTTTT. The gene calls are TRBV7-2 and TRBJ2-2; tentative D call: TRBD2 (5 bases). Trimming cost V 5 bases and J 6 bases, with 16 bases left between them. The germline gives CDR1 SGHTA, CDR2 FQGNSA. The length of the CDR3 is 15 residues. The full variable domain, rest sourced from reference TRBV7-2 and TRBJ2-2, is GAGVSQSPSNKVTEKGKDVELRCDPISGHTALYWYRQSLGQGLEFLIYFQGNSAPDKSGLPSDRFSAERTGGSVSTLTIQRTQQEDSAVYLCASSAHLLRAGELFFGEGSRLTVL.

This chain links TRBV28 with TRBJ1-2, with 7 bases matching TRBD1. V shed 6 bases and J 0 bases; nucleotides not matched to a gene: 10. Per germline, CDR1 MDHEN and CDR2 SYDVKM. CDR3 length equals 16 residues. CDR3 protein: CASRRDRVPTNYGYTF. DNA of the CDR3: TGTGCCAGCAGAAGAGACAGGGTACCAACTAACTATGGCTACACCTTC.

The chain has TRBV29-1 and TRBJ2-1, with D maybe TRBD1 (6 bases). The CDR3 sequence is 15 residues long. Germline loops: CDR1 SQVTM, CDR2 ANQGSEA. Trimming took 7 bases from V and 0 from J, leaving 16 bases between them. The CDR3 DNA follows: TGCAGCGGACGAGGGGACACCAGCTCCTACAATGAGCAGTTCTTC. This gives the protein CSGRGDTSSYNEQFF.

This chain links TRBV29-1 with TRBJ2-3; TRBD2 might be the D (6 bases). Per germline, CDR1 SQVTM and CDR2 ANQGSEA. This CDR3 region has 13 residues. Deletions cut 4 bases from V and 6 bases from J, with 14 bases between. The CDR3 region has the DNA TGCAGCGTTGGTAGCGGCGGCCCTGATACGCAGTATTTT. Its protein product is CSVGSGGPDTQYF.

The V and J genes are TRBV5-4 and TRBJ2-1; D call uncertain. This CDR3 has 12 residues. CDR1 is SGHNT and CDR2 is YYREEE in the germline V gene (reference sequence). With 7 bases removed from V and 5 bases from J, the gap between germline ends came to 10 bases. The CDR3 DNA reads TGTGCCAGCGGCCCCCGGGACAATGAGCAGTTCTTC. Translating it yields CASGPRDNEQFF.